The T cell receptor beta chain under discussion was sequenced for a study of control samples from healthy donors and cancer patients. Germline values: CDR1 MNHEY, CDR2 SVGAGI. This CDR3 has 13 amino acids. V dropped 8 bases and J dropped 5 bases, with 14 bases sitting between them. TCRdb keeps only in-frame clones here, not all; method: immunoSEQ multiplex PCR. The sample gives 150,000 to 200,000 clones, around 90% of which show up once; 2% to 2.5% is in the top ten. This TCR was recovered from a woman between 40 and 55 years old in good health. Sample: blood. The chain is built from TRBV6-5 and TRBJ2-3; D is perhaps TRBD2 (7 bases). CDR3 amino acids: CASGGAEEDTQYF. The CDR3 DNA reads as TGTGCCAGCGGGGGGGCCGAGGAAGATACGCAGTATTTT.